What follows is one T cell receptor beta chain and its context. Its antigen is unknown. Base qualities were left out, and no much larger clone turns up one base away. TCRbeta CDR3 regions were amplified from genomic DNA using the immunoSEQ Assay, a bias-controlled multiplex PCR. The authors processed their data as follows. Within the assay, amplification of reference gene primers was used to estimate how many nucleated cells each sample contained. To quantify the absolute abundance of each unique TCRbeta CDR3 rearrangement, sequence reads were collapsed and filtered. Productive Simpson clonality was computed per sample as the square root of Simpson's diversity index over productive rearrangements. Here the immuneACCESS table is served through TCRdb, limited to in-frame sequences with V and J called. Missing clones are a known gap in these copies; in checked studies unresolved V genes cover under half, and the rest lacks a known reason. D and trimming come from the DNA, and the V and J calls and clone size come from that table. The sample table holds around 100,000 clones, of which approximately 89% were seen once. Roughly 18% of the sample comes from the top ten.

The sample belongs to a study of blood T cell repertoires in COVID-19 (dated by TCRdb to 2020 to 2021). Some background on the complete study: The collaborator samples originated in the United States, Italy and Spain and spanned the acute and convalescent phases of COVID-19. Nearly every sample came with metadata listing a de-identified subject ID, COVID-19 status, age in years and sex. The repertoires were made available in a free public database intended to serve as a resource for research on the immune response to SARS-CoV-2. The material from the prospective study consisted of cDNA or gDNA derived from T cells, B-cell-depleted T cells, or PBMCs. HLA class I and class II types, where available, came from metadata supplied by the sample provider rather than from assay-based typing. Samples were obtained from the ongoing ImmuneRACE study (first 160 participants) and from some 1,200 subjects provided by 6 global collaborators. The dataset comprised deeply sampled blood TCRbeta repertoires from subjects exposed to, actively infected with, or recovered from COVID-19.

Summary of the overall study and its limitations: How much clinical and demographic metadata was included differed by source and by participant, and the metadata was provided uncurated.

Relative to germline, V is 1 base shorter and J is 0 bases shorter, with 10 bases between their ends. Reading from cysteine to phenylalanine, the CDR3 counts 15 amino acids. Left in the record is the CDR3 DNA by itself, 45 bases read in frame from the first base. The germline V gene (reference sequence) sets CDR1 to SEHNR and CDR2 to FQNEAQ. The collaborating institutions used their own protocols to collect whole blood in K2EDTA tubes. Collaborator samples were shipped for TCRbeta analysis as frozen whole blood, isolated PBMCs, or DNA extracted from either sample type. The rearrangement joined TRBV7-9 to TRBJ2-7, with the D gene not clear enough to name. The sequence was collected from a woman aged 80 or over in a cohort sampled during active COVID-19. Sequenced: peripheral blood. The CDR3 reads as follows: CASSLGASSSYEQYF. The DNA sequence reads TGTGCCAGCAGCTTAGGGGCTTCCAGCTCCTACGAGCAGTACTTC.